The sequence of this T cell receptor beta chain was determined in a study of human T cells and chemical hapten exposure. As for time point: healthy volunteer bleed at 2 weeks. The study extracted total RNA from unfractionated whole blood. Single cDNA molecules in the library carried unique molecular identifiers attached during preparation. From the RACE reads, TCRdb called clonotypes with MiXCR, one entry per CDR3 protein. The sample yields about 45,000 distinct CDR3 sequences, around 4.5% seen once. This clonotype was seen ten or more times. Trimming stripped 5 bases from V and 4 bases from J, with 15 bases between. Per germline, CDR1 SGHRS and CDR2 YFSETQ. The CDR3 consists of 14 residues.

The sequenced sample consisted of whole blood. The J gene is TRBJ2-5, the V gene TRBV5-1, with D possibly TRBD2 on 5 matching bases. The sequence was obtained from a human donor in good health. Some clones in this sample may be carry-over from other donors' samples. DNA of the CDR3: TGCGCCAGCAGTCTCGGGGTCCAATCAGAGACCCAGTACTTC. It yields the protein CASSLGVQSETQYF.